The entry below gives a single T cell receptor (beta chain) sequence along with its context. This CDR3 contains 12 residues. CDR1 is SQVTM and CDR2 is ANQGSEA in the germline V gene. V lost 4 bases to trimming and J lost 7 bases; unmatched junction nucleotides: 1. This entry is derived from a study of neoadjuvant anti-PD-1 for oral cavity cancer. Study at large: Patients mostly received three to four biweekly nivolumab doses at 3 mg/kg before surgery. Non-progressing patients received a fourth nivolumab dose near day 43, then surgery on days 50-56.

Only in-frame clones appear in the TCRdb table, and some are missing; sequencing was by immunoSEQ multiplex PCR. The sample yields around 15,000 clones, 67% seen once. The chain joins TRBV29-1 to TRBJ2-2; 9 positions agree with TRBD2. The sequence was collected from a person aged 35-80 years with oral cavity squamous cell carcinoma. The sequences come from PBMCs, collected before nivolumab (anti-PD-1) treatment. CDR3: CSVVAGVGELFF. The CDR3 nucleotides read TGCAGCGTTGTAGCGGGGGTCGGGGAGCTGTTTTTT.